The present T cell receptor (beta chain) was sequenced within a study of naive and memory T cell subsets. The CDR3 runs to 14 residues. Looked up from germline, CDR1 is SQVTM and CDR2 is ANQGSEA. Trimming shortened V by 4 bases and J by 3 bases, and 16 bases separated the two germline ends. The beta constant-region primer was an equimolar mix of two oligonucleotides covering TRBC1 and TRBC2. The ligated cDNA underwent four PCR rounds using SP2 and nested alpha and beta constant-region primers. Using its own MiXCR run on the UMI-ligation and nested PCR reads, TCRdb lists one record per CDR3 protein. The sample gives 140,000 to 150,000 distinct CDR3 sequences, approximately 17% of which show up once; approximately 0.13% is in the top ten.

The sequence was obtained from a human donor in good health. The chain links TRBV29-1 to TRBJ2-7, with D possibly matching TRBD1 (6 bases). The sample comprised naive CD4+ T cells from blood. Here the CDR3 DNA reads TGCAGCGTTGCCACGGGACATGCTATCTACGAGCAGTACTTC. Translating gives CSVATGHAIYEQYF.